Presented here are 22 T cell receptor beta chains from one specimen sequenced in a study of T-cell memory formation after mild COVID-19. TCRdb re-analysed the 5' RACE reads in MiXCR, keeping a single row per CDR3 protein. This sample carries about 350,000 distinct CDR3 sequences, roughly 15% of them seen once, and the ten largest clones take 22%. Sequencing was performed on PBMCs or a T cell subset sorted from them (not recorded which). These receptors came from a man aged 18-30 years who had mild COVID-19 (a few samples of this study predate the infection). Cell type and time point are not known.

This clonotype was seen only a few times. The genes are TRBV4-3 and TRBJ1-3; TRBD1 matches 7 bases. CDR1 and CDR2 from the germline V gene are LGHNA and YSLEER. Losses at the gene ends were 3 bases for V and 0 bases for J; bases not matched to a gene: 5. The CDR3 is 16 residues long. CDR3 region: CASSQAGTASGNTIYF. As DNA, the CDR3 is TGCGCCAGCAGCCAGGCAGGGACAGCCTCTGGAAACACCATATATTTT.

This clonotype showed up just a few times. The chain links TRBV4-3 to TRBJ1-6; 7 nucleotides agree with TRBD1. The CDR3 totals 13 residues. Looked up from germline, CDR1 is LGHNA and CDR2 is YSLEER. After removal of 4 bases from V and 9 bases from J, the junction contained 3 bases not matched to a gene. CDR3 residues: CASSRQGSSPLHF. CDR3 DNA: TGCGCCAGCAGCCGACAGGGTTCTTCACCCCTCCACTTT.

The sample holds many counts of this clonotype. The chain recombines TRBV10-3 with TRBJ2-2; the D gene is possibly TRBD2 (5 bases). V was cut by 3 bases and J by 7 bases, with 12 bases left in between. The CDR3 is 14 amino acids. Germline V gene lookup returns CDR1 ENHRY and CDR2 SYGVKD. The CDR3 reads CAISDPGDGGELFF. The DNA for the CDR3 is TGTGCCATCAGTGATCCCGGGGATGGCGGGGAGCTGTTTTTT.

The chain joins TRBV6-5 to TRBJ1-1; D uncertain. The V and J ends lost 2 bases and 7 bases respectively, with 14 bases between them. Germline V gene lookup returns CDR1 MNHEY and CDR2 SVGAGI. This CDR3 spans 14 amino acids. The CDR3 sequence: CASSYRYKLGEAFF. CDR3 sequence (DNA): TGTGCCAGCAGTTACCGTTACAAACTAGGTGAAGCTTTCTTT.

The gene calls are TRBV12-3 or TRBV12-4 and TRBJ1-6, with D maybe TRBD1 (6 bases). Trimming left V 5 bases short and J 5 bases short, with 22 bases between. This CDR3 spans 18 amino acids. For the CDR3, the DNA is TGTGCCAGCAGTCGTGGGGGGGGACTACAGGGAAATAATTCACCCCTCCACTTT. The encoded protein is CASSRGGGLQGNNSPLHF.

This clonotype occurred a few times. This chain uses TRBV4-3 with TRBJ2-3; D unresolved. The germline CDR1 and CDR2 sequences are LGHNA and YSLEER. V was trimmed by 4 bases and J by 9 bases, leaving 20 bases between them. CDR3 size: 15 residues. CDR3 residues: CASSPTNTPRLTQYF. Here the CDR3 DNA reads TGCGCCAGCAGCCCAACAAACACCCCCAGGTTAACGCAGTATTTT.

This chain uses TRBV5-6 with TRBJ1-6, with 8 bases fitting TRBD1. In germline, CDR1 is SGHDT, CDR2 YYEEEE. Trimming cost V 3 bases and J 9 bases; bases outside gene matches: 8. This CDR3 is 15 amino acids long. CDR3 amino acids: CASSSAPDRASPLHF. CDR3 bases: TGTGCCAGCAGCTCCGCTCCGGACAGGGCTTCACCCCTCCACTTT.

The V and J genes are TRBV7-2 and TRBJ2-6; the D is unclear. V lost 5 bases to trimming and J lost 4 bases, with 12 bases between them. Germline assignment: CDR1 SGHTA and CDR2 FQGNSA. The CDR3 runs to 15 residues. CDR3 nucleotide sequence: TGTGCCAGCAGCGTCTCCAGTTCGGGGGCCAACGTCCTGACTTTC. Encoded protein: CASSVSSSGANVLTF.

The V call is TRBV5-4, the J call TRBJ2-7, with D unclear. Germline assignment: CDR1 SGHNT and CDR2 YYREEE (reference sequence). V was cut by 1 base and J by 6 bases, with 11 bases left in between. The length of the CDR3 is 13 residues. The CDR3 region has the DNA TGTGCCAGCAGCTTGAACCCACCCGGCGAGCAGTACTTC. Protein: CASSLNPPGEQYF. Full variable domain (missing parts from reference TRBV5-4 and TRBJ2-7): ETGVTQSPTHLIKTRGQQVTLRCSSQSGHNTVSWYQQALGQGPQFIFQYYREEENGRGNFPPRFSGLQFPNYSSELNVNALELDDSALYLCASSLNPPGEQYFGPGTRLTVT.

The CDR3 region has the DNA TGTGCCAGCAGTTTGGGGGGGATGGGCGAGACCCAGTACTTC. It codes for CASSLGGMGETQYF. V gene TRBV12-3 or TRBV12-4 combines with J gene TRBJ2-5, with 7 bases that match TRBD2. Unmatched junction bases numbered 6, after V lost 3 bases and J lost 5 bases. This CDR3 is built from 14 residues.

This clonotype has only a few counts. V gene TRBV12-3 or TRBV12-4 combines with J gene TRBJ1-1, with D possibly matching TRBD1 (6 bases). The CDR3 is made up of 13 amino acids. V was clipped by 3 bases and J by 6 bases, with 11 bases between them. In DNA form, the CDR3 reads TGTGCCAGCAGTTTGATCAGGGGAGCTGAAGCTTTCTTT. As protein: CASSLIRGAEAFF.

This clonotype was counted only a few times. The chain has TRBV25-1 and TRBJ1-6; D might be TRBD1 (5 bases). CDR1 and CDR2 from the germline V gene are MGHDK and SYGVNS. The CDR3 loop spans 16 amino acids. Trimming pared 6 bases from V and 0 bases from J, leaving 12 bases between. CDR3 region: CASSTGRSSYNSPLHF. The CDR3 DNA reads TGTGCCAGCAGCACAGGCAGGAGCTCCTATAATTCACCCCTCCACTTT.

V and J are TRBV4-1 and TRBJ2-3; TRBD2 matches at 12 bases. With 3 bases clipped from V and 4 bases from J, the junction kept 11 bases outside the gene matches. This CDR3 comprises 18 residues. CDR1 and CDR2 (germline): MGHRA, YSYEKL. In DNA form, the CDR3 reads TGCGCCAGCAGCCAGAGAGGACTAGCGGGGAGATTGGCAGATACGCAGTATTTT. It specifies CASSQRGLAGRLADTQYF.

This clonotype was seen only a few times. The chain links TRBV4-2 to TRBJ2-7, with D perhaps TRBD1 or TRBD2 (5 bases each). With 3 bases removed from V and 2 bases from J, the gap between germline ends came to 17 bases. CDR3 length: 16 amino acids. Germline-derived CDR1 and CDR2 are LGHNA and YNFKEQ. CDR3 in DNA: TGTGCCAGCAGCCAGGCCTCCGGGACGAAAGCCTACGAGCAGTACTTC. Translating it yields CASSQASGTKAYEQYF.

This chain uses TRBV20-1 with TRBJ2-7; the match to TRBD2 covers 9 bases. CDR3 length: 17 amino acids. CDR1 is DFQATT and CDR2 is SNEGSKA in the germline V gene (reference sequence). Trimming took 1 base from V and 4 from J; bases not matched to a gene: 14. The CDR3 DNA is TGCAGTGCTAGAGGGCTAGCGGGGCTCGGGAAGACGTACGAGCAGTACTTC. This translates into CSARGLAGLGKTYEQYF.

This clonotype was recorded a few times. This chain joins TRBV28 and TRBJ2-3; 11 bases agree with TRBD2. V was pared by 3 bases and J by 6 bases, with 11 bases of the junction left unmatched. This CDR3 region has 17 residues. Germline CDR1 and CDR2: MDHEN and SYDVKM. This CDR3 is CASSLFRRSGGVDTQYF. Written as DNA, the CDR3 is TGTGCCAGCAGTTTGTTTCGACGTAGCGGGGGGGTGGATACGCAGTATTTT.

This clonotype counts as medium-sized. CDR3 loop: CSAKNSGGYNEQFF. CDR3 nucleotides: TGCAGTGCCAAGAACTCGGGGGGATACAATGAGCAGTTCTTC. This chain joins TRBV20-1 and TRBJ2-1; 7 bases line up with TRBD2. V lost 6 bases to trimming and J lost 4 bases; unmatched junction nucleotides: 9. From germline, CDR1 is DFQATT and CDR2 SNEGSKA (reference sequence). The CDR3 is 14 amino acids.

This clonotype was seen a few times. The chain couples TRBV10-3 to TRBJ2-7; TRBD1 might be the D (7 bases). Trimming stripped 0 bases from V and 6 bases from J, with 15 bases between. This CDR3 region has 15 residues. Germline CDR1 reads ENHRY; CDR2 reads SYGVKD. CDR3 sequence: CAISESTRGDSEQYF. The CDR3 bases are TGTGCCATCAGTGAGTCGACTAGGGGGGACAGCGAGCAGTACTTC.

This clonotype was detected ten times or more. The CDR3 spells CASSLSVDRNTEAFF. For the CDR3, the DNA is TGTGCCAGCAGCTTATCGGTGGATAGGAACACTGAAGCTTTCTTT. This rearrangement joins TRBV7-2 to TRBJ1-1; D gene uncertain. Trimming took 2 bases from V and 1 from J, leaving 11 bases between them. Germline CDR1 reads SGHTA; CDR2 reads FQGNSA. The CDR3 loop spans 15 amino acids.

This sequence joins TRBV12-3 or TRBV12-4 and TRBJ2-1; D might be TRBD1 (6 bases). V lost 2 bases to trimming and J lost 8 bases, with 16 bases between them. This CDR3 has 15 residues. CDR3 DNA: TGTGCCAGCAGTTTAAGCCCAGGGGCTGCAGATGAGCAGTTCTTC. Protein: CASSLSPGAADEQFF.

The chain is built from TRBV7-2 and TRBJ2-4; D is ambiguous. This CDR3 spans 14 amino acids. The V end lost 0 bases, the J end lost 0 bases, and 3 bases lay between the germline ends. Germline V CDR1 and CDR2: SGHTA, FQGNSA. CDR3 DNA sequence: TGTGCCAGCAGCTTAGCGGCAGCCAAAAACATTCAGTACTTC. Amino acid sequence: CASSLAAAKNIQYF.

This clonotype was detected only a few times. CDR3: CASRGVRNYGYTF. In DNA form, the CDR3 reads TGTGCCAGCAGAGGGGTTCGAAACTATGGCTACACCTTC. The chain carries TRBV21-1 and TRBJ1-2; the D call TRBD1 from the table was never checked on the DNA. TRBV21-1 is listed as a pseudogene. The CDR3 is made up of 13 amino acids.